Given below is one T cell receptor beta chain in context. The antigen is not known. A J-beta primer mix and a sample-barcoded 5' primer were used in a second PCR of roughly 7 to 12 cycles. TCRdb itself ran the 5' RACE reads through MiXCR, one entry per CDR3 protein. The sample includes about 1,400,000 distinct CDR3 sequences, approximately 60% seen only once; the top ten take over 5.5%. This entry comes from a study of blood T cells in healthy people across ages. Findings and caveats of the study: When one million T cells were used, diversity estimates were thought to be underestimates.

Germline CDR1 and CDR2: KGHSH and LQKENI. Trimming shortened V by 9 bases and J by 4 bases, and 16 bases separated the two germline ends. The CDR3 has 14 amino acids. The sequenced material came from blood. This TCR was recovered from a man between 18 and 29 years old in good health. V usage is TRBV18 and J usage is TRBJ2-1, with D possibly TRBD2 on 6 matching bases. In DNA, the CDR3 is TGTGCCAGTCACCAGGGAGGATCTTACAATGAGCAGTTCTTC. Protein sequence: CASHQGGSYNEQFF.